This TCR beta chain was found in a study of cytomegalovirus exposure and HLA in healthy donors. Donors counted as nominally healthy when sampled, yet unrecorded immune exposures were likely. Turning to this clone: What it binds is not known.

Study observations and caveats: Common viral pathogens (according to a later analysis) appeared linked to several of the most significant clusters. Later work showed greater clonal expansion in HLA-associated TCR beta chains than in equally common others. Near-uniform donor sequencing depth was presumed by presence/absence analyses.

PCR primers comprised 60 Vbeta and 13 Jbeta primers. Assay: immunoSEQ multiplex PCR; the TCRdb copy retains only in-frame clones and omits some. The sample consists of some 200,000 clones, roughly 83% of them appearing once. The germline gives CDR1 SQVTM, CDR2 ANQGSEA. There are 14 residues in the CDR3. The V call is TRBV29-1, the J call TRBJ2-5; 8 bases line up with TRBD1. The better agreement between TRBJ2-7 and the DNA end casts doubt on the J call. The source is a boy younger than 10 in good health and CMV-seronegative. Sequencing input: PBMCs. CDR3 sequence: CSVGATGGSYEQYF. CDR3 nucleotide sequence: TGCAGCGTTGGAGCTACAGGGGGTTCCTACGAGCAGTACTTC.